The 32 T cell receptor beta chains in this list originate from one sample, sequenced in a study of spatial heterogeneity in lung cancer (dated by TCRdb to about 2019). The library was produced with 5' RACE. The sequencer listed for this sample is NextSeq 500. The public reads were reprocessed in TCRdb via fastp at Q25 and MiXCR, keeping in-frame beta chains. Merged by CDR3 protein, the rows form single entries marked with the most common genes and DNA. In this sample the table shows about 78,000 distinct CDR3 sequences, approximately 8% of which occur a single time. The ten largest clones take up almost 7% of the sample. The time point label, read with the paper, signifies: sample taken at primary tumor resection. The specimen comprised PBMCs, sampled at surgery. These receptors originate from a male donor with early-stage non-small cell lung cancer.

This clonotype was detected a few times. V and J are TRBV5-4 and TRBJ2-3; 8 nucleotides align to TRBD1. V lost 5 bases and J lost 3; bases outside the gene matches: 8. The CDR3 covers 15 residues. In germline, CDR1 is SGHNT, CDR2 YYREEE (reference sequence). The CDR3 reads CASSRDRGSTDTQYF. DNA of the CDR3: TGTGCCAGCAGTCGCGACAGGGGAAGTACAGATACGCAGTATTTT.

This clonotype was observed a handful of times. This chain connects TRBV27 to TRBJ1-6; D gene uncertain. V dropped 3 bases and J dropped 6 bases, with 15 bases sitting between them. CDR1 is MNHEY and CDR2 is SMNVEV in the germline V gene (reference sequence). The CDR3 runs 16 residues. The CDR3: CASSLFGTTSNSPLHF. CDR3 coding DNA: TGTGCCAGCAGTTTGTTTGGAACGACATCTAATTCACCCCTCCACTTT.

This clonotype was recorded a few times. This rearrangement joins TRBV13 to TRBJ2-1; weak D call: TRBD2 (6 bases). Germline values: CDR1 PRHDT, CDR2 FYEKMQ (reference sequence). CDR3 length equals 14 residues. The germline V and J ends were trimmed by 5 bases and 6 bases, with 14 bases remaining between them. The CDR3 sequence is CASSPSDRGNEQFF. In nucleotides, the CDR3 is TGTGCCAGCAGCCCTAGCGACCGGGGCAATGAGCAGTTCTTC.

This chain joins TRBV7-9 and TRBJ2-2; no reliable D call. The ends were cut back, 3 bases at V and 3 bases at J, with 11 bases in the middle. Germline values: CDR1 SEHNR, CDR2 FQNEAQ (reference sequence). This CDR3 region has 15 residues. The CDR3 DNA sequence: TGTGCCAGCAGCTTTGGTGGGCCGGACACCGGGGAGCTGTTTTTT. Its translation is CASSFGGPDTGELFF.

This chain uses TRBV19 with TRBJ2-3; D unresolved. Germline-derived CDR1 and CDR2 are LNHDA and SQIVND (reference sequence). V was cut by 10 bases and J by 0 bases, with 14 bases left in between. The CDR3 is 14 residues long. CDR3 region: CATKDPPSTDTQYF. The CDR3 nucleotides are TGTGCCACCAAGGATCCTCCTAGCACAGATACGCAGTATTTT.

This clonotype was seen at least ten times. CDR3 loop: CASSPARGAETQYF. In nucleotides, the CDR3 is TGTGCCAGCAGCCCCGCCCGAGGGGCGGAGACCCAGTACTTC. J is TRBJ2-5 and V is TRBV7-8; D is possibly TRBD1 or TRBD2 (5 bases each). Trimming shortened V by 5 bases and J by 5 bases, and 15 bases separated the two germline ends. The CDR3 sequence is 14 residues long. Germline V gives CDR1 SGHVS, CDR2 FQNEAQ.

This clonotype was detected only a few times. The genes are TRBV10-1 and TRBJ2-5, with 11 positions matching TRBD1. CDR3 length equals 17 residues. The trim removed 4 bases at V and 3 bases at J, leaving 10 bases unmatched. Germline V CDR1 and CDR2: WNHNN, SYGVQD (reference sequence). The DNA for the CDR3 is TGCGCCAGCAGTGCCTCCGGGACAGGGGGGTGGAAAGAGACCCAGTACTTC. It is translated as CASSASGTGGWKETQYF.

This clonotype came up many times. J is TRBJ1-1 and V is TRBV7-9, with D possibly being TRBD1 (5 bases). Germline-derived CDR1 and CDR2 are SEHNR and FQNEAQ (reference sequence). The CDR3 extends over 13 amino acids. Between the trimmed V and J ends, which lost 6 bases and 8 bases, there was a span of 16 bases. CDR3 sequence reads: CASRDRQGTEAFF. CDR3 sequence (DNA): TGTGCCAGCAGAGACAGACAAGGGACCGAAGCTTTCTTT.

CDR3 sequence reads: CATSDPGPYQPQHF. The CDR3, as DNA: TGTGCCACCAGTGACCCTGGTCCTTATCAGCCCCAGCATTTT. This chain links TRBV24-1 with TRBJ1-5; D is unresolved. This CDR3 is 14 amino acids long. CDR1 KGHDR and CDR2 SFDVKD come from the germline V gene. Trimming left V 4 bases short and J 5 bases short, with 11 bases between.

The rearrangement uses TRBV29-1 and TRBJ1-1; D may be TRBD1 (5 bases). V gave up 0 bases and J gave up 1 base, with 12 bases separating them. This CDR3 spans 15 amino acids. The germline gives CDR1 SQVTM, CDR2 ANQGSEA. The CDR3, as DNA: TGCAGCGTTGAAGATTCGAGCAGGGCGAACACTGAAGCTTTCTTT. The encoded protein is CSVEDSSRANTEAFF.

This clonotype was counted between two and nine times. V is TRBV12-3 or TRBV12-4 and J is TRBJ2-1; D is unclear. V was clipped by 3 bases and J by 4 bases, with 16 bases between them. The CDR3 length is 16 residues. The CDR3 loop is CASSLVLSGPYNEQFF. The CDR3 nucleotides read TGTGCCAGCAGTTTGGTCTTGTCAGGTCCTTACAATGAGCAGTTCTTC.

This clonotype was seen many times. This chain uses TRBV2 with TRBJ2-7; 8 nucleotides agree with TRBD2. Germline V gene sequence: CDR1 SNHLY, CDR2 FYNNEI. This CDR3 is built from 10 residues. V gave up 11 bases and J gave up 12 bases; unmatched junction bases: 9. The CDR3 region has the DNA TGTGCCTGCCTTAGCGGGACCGCGTACTTC. Encoded protein: CACLSGTAYF.

This clonotype came up many times. This chain joins TRBV5-1 and TRBJ2-7; D gene unclear. The CDR3 loop spans 14 amino acids. Trimming stripped 0 bases from V and 3 bases from J, with 10 bases between. Germline V gene lookup returns CDR1 SGHRS and CDR2 YFSETQ. The DNA for the CDR3 is TGCGCCAGCAGCTTGGACCAGACTTTCTACGAGCAGTACTTC. It codes for CASSLDQTFYEQYF.

J is TRBJ2-1 and V is TRBV6-2 or TRBV6-3; TRBD2 aligns across 12 bases. The CDR3 extends over 15 amino acids. CDR1 is MNHEY and CDR2 is SVGEGT in the germline V gene. V gave up 5 bases and J gave up 6 bases; unmatched junction bases: 5. In DNA form, the CDR3 reads TGTGCCAGCAGTGAAACTAGCGGGAGGATCAATGAGCAGTTCTTC. This translates into CASSETSGRINEQFF.

V gene TRBV5-6 combines with J gene TRBJ1-1; D is undetermined. Germline loops: CDR1 SGHDT, CDR2 YYEEEE. The CDR3 is made up of 12 amino acids. V shed 1 base and J shed 7 bases, with 8 bases lying between them. The CDR3 DNA reads as TGTGCCAGCAGCTTGCGGGGATATGAAGCTTTCTTT. This encodes CASSLRGYEAFF. The whole variable domain, remainder taken from reference TRBV5-6 and TRBJ1-1, is DAGVTQSPTHLIKTRGQQVTLRCSPKSGHDTVSWYQQALGQGPQFIFQYYEEEERQRGNFPDRFSGHQFPNYSSELNVNALLLGDSALYLCASSLRGYEAFFGQGTRLTVV.

This clonotype was recorded a few times. This chain connects TRBV29-1 to TRBJ1-1, with D perhaps matching TRBD1 (6 bases). The CDR3 consists of 11 residues. The V and J ends lost 8 bases and 1 base respectively, with 8 bases between them. CDR1 SQVTM and CDR2 ANQGSEA come from the germline V gene. The DNA of the CDR3 is TGCAGCTTACAGGGGAACACTGAAGCTTTCTTT. Residues: CSLQGNTEAFF.

This clonotype was recorded a few times. The gene calls are TRBV19 and TRBJ1-1; tentative D call: TRBD1 (6 bases). CDR1 is LNHDA, CDR2 SQIVND, per germline (reference sequence). This CDR3 is built from 17 residues. V dropped 0 bases and J dropped 0 bases, with 14 bases sitting between them. CDR3 sequence (DNA): TGTGCCAGTAGTATAGATACAGGGAGGGTCATGAACACTGAAGCTTTCTTT. Translated: CASSIDTGRVMNTEAFF.

This clonotype was observed many times. The chain carries TRBV2 and TRBJ1-5, with 7 bases lining up with TRBD1. Trimming took 8 bases from V and 1 from J; bases not matched to a gene: 5. Germline CDR1 reads SNHLY; CDR2 reads FYNNEI. The CDR3 has 14 amino acids. The CDR3 reads CASGDRASNQPQHF. The CDR3, as DNA: TGTGCCAGCGGAGACAGGGCGAGCAATCAGCCCCAGCATTTT.

This clonotype has just a few counts. The chain links TRBV21-1 to TRBJ1-2; no DNA check was done on the table's D call, TRBD1. TRBV21-1 is a pseudogene. The CDR3 length is 15 residues. CDR3 sequence reads: CASSPPSMVNYGYTF. As DNA, the CDR3 is TGTGCCAGCAGTCCCCCCTCAATGGTAAACTATGGCTACACCTTC.

This clonotype was observed a few times. The chain is built from TRBV6-5 and TRBJ1-6, with TRBD1 as a possible D gene (5 bases). V was cut by 10 bases and J by 10 bases, with 17 bases left in between. Germline-derived CDR1 and CDR2 are MNHEY and SVGAGI. The CDR3 has 13 amino acids. This chain's CDR3 is CATSRQEGSPLHF. CDR3 bases: TGTGCCACCTCGAGGCAGGAGGGGTCACCCCTCCACTTT.

In this sample, this clonotype turned up many times. This chain connects TRBV20-1 to TRBJ2-5; 7 bases map to TRBD1. From germline, CDR1 is DFQATT and CDR2 SNEGSKA (reference sequence). There are 13 residues in the CDR3. The ends lost 7 bases at V and 1 base at J; junction bases unmatched: 6. CDR3 protein: CSERHRGQETQYF. The CDR3 bases are TGCAGTGAAAGACACAGGGGCCAAGAGACCCAGTACTTC.

This clonotype was recorded at least ten times. V usage is TRBV5-1 and J usage is TRBJ2-7, with 8 bases matching TRBD1. The CDR3 runs to 14 residues. The V gene end was trimmed by 0 bases and the J gene end by 6 bases; junction bases not matched to a gene: 5. Germline CDR1 SGHRS, CDR2 YFSETQ. This chain's CDR3 is CASSLGQGAAEQYF. DNA for the CDR3: TGCGCCAGCAGCTTGGGGCAGGGGGCCGCCGAGCAGTACTTC.

The chain is built from TRBV7-2 and TRBJ2-5; 7 nucleotides agree with TRBD1. J was trimmed by 5 bases and V by 2 bases; bases with no gene match: 5. The CDR3 length is 14 residues. The germline gives CDR1 SGHTA, CDR2 FQGNSA. Here the CDR3 DNA reads TGTGCCAGCAGCTTAAACAGGGGAGAGGAGACCCAGTACTTC. Translated, it gives CASSLNRGEETQYF.

This clonotype was detected ten times or more. V and J are TRBV7-9 and TRBJ2-7, with a weak D call TRBD2 (5 bases). Germline V gives CDR1 SEHNR, CDR2 FQNEAQ (reference sequence). The CDR3 sequence is 15 residues long. V lost 3 bases and J lost 0, with 12 bases in between. CDR3 DNA sequence: TGTGCCAGCAGCTTGGACCTGGGGAGCTCCTACGAGCAGTACTTC. It encodes CASSLDLGSSYEQYF.

This clonotype was seen ten or more times. The chain carries TRBV10-3 and TRBJ2-2; no reliable D call. The germline CDR1 and CDR2 sequences are ENHRY and SYGVKD. The CDR3 is made up of 13 amino acids. Trimming cost V 0 bases and J 6 bases, with 5 bases left between them. Here the CDR3 reads CAISESQAGELFF. In nucleotides, the CDR3 is TGTGCCATCAGTGAGTCCCAGGCCGGGGAGCTGTTTTTT.

This clonotype was seen many times. The chain carries TRBV24-1 and TRBJ1-2, with D maybe TRBD1 (6 bases). V lost 3 bases to trimming and J lost 5 bases, with 15 bases between them. The CDR3 consists of 15 residues. In germline, CDR1 is KGHDR, CDR2 SFDVKD. In DNA form, the CDR3 reads TGTGCCACCAGTGATGGGGGCAGGGGTTTATATGGCTACACCTTC. This gives the protein CATSDGGRGLYGYTF.

In its sample, this clonotype was seen many times. The chain uses TRBV6-6 and TRBJ1-1; D might be TRBD1 (6 bases). Germline loops: CDR1 MNHNY, CDR2 SVGAGI (reference sequence). The CDR3 covers 12 residues. Trimming removed 6 bases at V and 3 bases at J, with 8 bases between. CDR3 sequence reads: CASRPGDTEAFF. The CDR3 region has the DNA TGTGCCAGCAGGCCAGGGGACACTGAAGCTTTCTTT.

The table lists this clonotype with a few counts. The gene calls are TRBV6-5 and TRBJ1-1; perhaps TRBD1 as D (5 bases). Germline V gene lookup returns CDR1 MNHEY and CDR2 SVGAGI. The CDR3 covers 14 residues. V lost 5 bases to trimming and J lost 4 bases, with 14 bases between them. In DNA, the CDR3 is TGTGCCAGCAGTGACGGGGGTGGGAGCACTGAAGCTTTCTTT. Protein sequence: CASSDGGGSTEAFF.

This clonotype showed up just a few times. V gene TRBV20-1 combines with J gene TRBJ2-7; D may match TRBD1 or TRBD2 (5 bases each). With 1 base removed from V and 7 bases from J, the gap between germline ends came to 17 bases. Germline V gene lookup returns CDR1 DFQATT and CDR2 SNEGSKA (reference sequence). This CDR3 has 14 residues. The DNA of the CDR3 is TGCAGTGCTAGAGCTCCGGGACGGGATTTTGAGCAGTACTTC. This translates into CSARAPGRDFEQYF.

Many counts were recorded for this clonotype. V and J are TRBV7-9 and TRBJ2-1; 13 bases agree with TRBD2. Germline lookup yields CDR1 SEHNR and CDR2 FQNEAQ (reference sequence). V was clipped by 5 bases and J by 7 bases; unmatched bases: 8. The CDR3 is 16 amino acids. The CDR3 sequence: CASSTWTSGSVNEQFF. The CDR3 region has the DNA TGTGCCAGCAGCACTTGGACTAGCGGGAGTGTAAATGAGCAGTTCTTC.

The V gene is TRBV25-1, the J gene TRBJ2-7; perhaps TRBD2 as D (7 bases). The CDR3 length is 13 residues. Germline CDR1 MGHDK, CDR2 SYGVNS. Trimming removed 8 bases at V and 4 bases at J, with 15 bases between. The CDR3 is CASQVGGEYEQYF. The CDR3 DNA is TGTGCCAGCCAAGTAGGGGGGGAATACGAGCAGTACTTC.

This clonotype occurred many times. This chain links TRBV7-9 with TRBJ2-1; 9 bases fit TRBD2. Trimming removed 5 bases from V and 8 bases from J; junction bases left unmatched: 13. The germline V gene encodes CDR1 SEHNR and CDR2 FQNEAQ (reference sequence). CDR3 length equals 16 residues. CDR3 sequence: CASSPATSGYLDEQFF. The CDR3 coding sequence is TGTGCCAGCAGCCCTGCCACTAGCGGGTACCTGGATGAGCAGTTCTTC.